The entry below describes one TCR beta chain. This sample stems from a study of blood T cell repertoires in COVID-19. Original methodology: Researchers report that nucleated cell counts were estimated from reference gene primer amplification. Here immunoSEQ multiplex PCR was the method, and the copy in TCRdb shows in-frame clones only, minus some. The V and J calls and clone size were taken over from that table, and D and trimming were inferred from the DNA. The sample lists around 72,000 clones, about four fifths occurring once. The CDR3 loop spans 15 amino acids. Per the germline V gene, CDR1 is MGHRA and CDR2 is YSYEKL. Trimming took off 4 bases at V and 1 base at J, with 12 bases between the two ends.

The sample comprised peripheral blood. The chain couples TRBV4-1 to TRBJ2-3; no clear D gene. This TCR came from a woman in her 70s with acute or convalescent COVID-19. CDR3 sequence reads: CASSPEARRTDTQYF. The CDR3 DNA reads as TGCGCCAGCAGCCCTGAAGCCCGCCGCACAGATACGCAGTATTTT.